Presented here are 10 T cell receptor beta chains from one specimen sequenced in a study of T cells in Graves' hyperthyroidism and ophthalmopathy. The source material, RNA transcripts, was used to amplify TCR beta CDR3 regions. In the first-round RT-PCR of the TCR CDR3, the HTBI primer set was used. Via MiXCR, TCRdb re-called the multiplex PCR reads, giving one row per CDR3 protein. The repertoire holds about 200,000 distinct CDR3 sequences, with 15% to 20% as singletons. Sequencing was carried out using blood. The receptors originated from a man in his forties with Graves' hyperthyroidism.

This clonotype has more than one count but fewer than ten. This chain joins TRBV20-1 and TRBJ2-7; TRBD1 matches at 10 bases. Per germline, CDR1 DFQATT and CDR2 SNEGSKA (reference sequence). This CDR3 has 14 amino acids. The ends lost 5 bases at V and 3 bases at J; junction bases unmatched: 7. For the CDR3, the DNA is TGCAGTGCTGGTACCGGGACAGGGGACTACGAGCAGTACTTC. This sequence encodes CSAGTGTGDYEQYF.

The genes are TRBV5-1 and TRBJ1-1; no firm D call. Germline V gives CDR1 SGHRS, CDR2 YFSETQ. The CDR3 covers 11 residues. V was shortened by 4 bases and J by 6 bases, with 7 bases between the two germline ends. The CDR3 DNA follows: TGCGCCAGCAGCGGAGGCCCTGAAGCTTTCTTT. This translates into CASSGGPEAFF.

Notes on this clonotype: One base away lies a much larger clone, so this may be a sequencing read error. CDR3 nucleotide sequence: TGTGCCAGCACTCTGGGGCAGACCTCTGGGGCCAGCGTCCTGACTTTC. This translates into CASTLGQTSGASVLTF. The rearrangement uses TRBV12-3 or TRBV12-4 and TRBJ2-6, with a tentative D call TRBD1 (5 bases). The CDR3 length is 16 residues.

With regard to this clonotype: It is likely a read error, because the conserved phenylalanine at the end of the CDR3 is missing. The V call is TRBV18, the J call TRBJ1-1; perhaps TRBD1 as D (5 bases). Germline assignment: CDR1 KGHSH and CDR2 LQKENI. Trimming removed 6 bases at V and 0 bases at J, with 11 bases between. CDR3 length equals 14 residues. As DNA, the CDR3 is TGTGCCAGCTCCCTCGGGGGGGTGAACACTGAAGCTTTCCTT. The encoded protein is CASSLGGVNTEAFL.

This clonotype was counted a few times. The chain has TRBV29-1 and TRBJ1-1; 7 bases are shared with TRBD1. CDR3 size: 14 residues. The trim removed 6 bases at V and 2 bases at J, leaving 9 bases unmatched. CDR1 is SQVTM and CDR2 is ANQGSEA in the germline V gene. The DNA for the CDR3 is TGCAGCGTCTCCCGGACAGGCCAAAACACTGAAGCTTTCTTT. This translates into CSVSRTGQNTEAFF.

The table lists this clonotype with many counts. The V gene is TRBV4-3, the J gene TRBJ2-7; D remains ambiguous. Germline V gene sequence: CDR1 LGHNA, CDR2 YSLEER. V lost 1 base to trimming and J lost 0 bases, with 22 bases between them. The CDR3 is made up of 19 amino acids. CDR3 in amino acids: CASSQGGLFRTTGSYEQYF. CDR3 sequence (DNA): TGCGCCAGCAGCCAAGGGGGATTGTTCCGGACGACGGGCTCCTACGAGCAGTACTTC.

The chain couples TRBV7-9 to TRBJ1-3; tentatively, D is TRBD1 (5 bases). Germline CDR1 reads SEHNR; CDR2 reads FQNEAQ (reference sequence). Trimming removed 1 base from V and 5 bases from J, with 12 bases in between. There are 15 residues in the CDR3. This CDR3 is CASSLVGGNRNTIYF. CDR3 sequence (DNA): TGTGCCAGCAGCTTAGTCGGGGGGAACAGAAACACCATATATTTT. Full variable domain (remainder filled in from reference TRBV7-9 and TRBJ1-3): DTGVSQNPRHKITKRGQNVTFRCDPISEHNRLYWYRQTLGQGPEFLTYFQNEAQLEKSRLLSDRFSAERPKGSFSTLEIQRTEQGDSAMYLCASSLVGGNRNTIYFGEGSWLTVV.

This clonotype was seen more than once but under ten times. The rearrangement joins TRBV19 to TRBJ2-1, with 8 bases lining up with TRBD1. The CDR3 extends over 14 amino acids. Per the germline V gene, CDR1 is LNHDA and CDR2 is SQIVND (reference sequence). The J segment lost 2 bases and the V segment lost 6 bases, leaving 3 bases of the junction unmatched. This CDR3 reads CASRVQGAYNEQFF. CDR3 DNA: TGTGCCAGTAGAGTACAGGGGGCCTACAATGAGCAGTTCTTC.

This clonotype was detected many times. The rearrangement links TRBV7-2 to TRBJ2-5; no definite D call. The CDR3 runs 14 residues. V shed 3 bases and J shed 1 base, with 9 bases lying between them. Germline lookup yields CDR1 SGHTA and CDR2 FQGNSA. DNA for the CDR3: TGTGCCAGCAGCTTTCCAACTGGCCAAGAGACCCAGTACTTC. It encodes CASSFPTGQETQYF.

This chain uses TRBV5-8 with TRBJ1-2; 10 nucleotides line up with TRBD1. The CDR3 runs 15 residues. V shed 4 bases, J shed 4 bases, and the junction held 7 bases outside the gene matches. Germline V gene data show CDR1 as SGHTS and CDR2 as YDEGEE. CDR3 amino acids: CASSGGTGAPYGYTF. CDR3 nucleotides: TGTGCCAGCAGCGGGGGGACAGGGGCCCCCTATGGCTACACCTTC.